This T cell receptor beta chain was profiled in a study of memory CD4+ T cells and cytomegalovirus serostatus. About the study: Donors were healthy Belgian adults, about ten CMV seropositive and under 30 seronegative. Study-level points and caveats: CMV serostatus prediction reached median AUC 0.95, or 0.91 with US-trained model. Of 150 to 200 reported CMV TCRbeta sequences, roughly 70 were found in memory CD4+ repertoires.

Single viable CD3+CD4+CD8-CD45RO+ cells were sorted as the memory CD4+ T cells. Serostatus was set by detecting CMV pp150, pp28, p38, p52 IgG. The protocol was immunoSEQ multiplex PCR, while the TCRdb copy is restricted to in-frame clones and leaves out a portion. The table includes about 41,000 clones, about 85% detected once. Germline trimming cut 8 bases from V and 9 bases from J; bases unmatched to any gene: 4. CDR1 is SGHTA and CDR2 is FQGNSA in the germline V gene. There are 11 residues in the CDR3. About this clone: Its antigen is currently unknown.

The material sequenced was memory CD4+ T cells from blood. The J gene is TRBJ2-1, the V gene TRBV7-2, with 7 bases identical to TRBD2. The source of this sequence is an adult in good health and CMV-seronegative. The chain's CDR3 is CASGLGAEQFF. The CDR3 DNA reads as TGTGCCAGCGGACTAGGGGCTGAGCAGTTCTTC.